Each of the 8 T cell receptor beta chains below was sequenced from the same sample in a study of OX40 agonist ivuxolimab in advanced cancers. The method was immunoSEQ multiplex PCR; TCRdb's version includes in-frame clones alone and lacks a portion of them. The sample contains roughly 93,000 clones, approximately 80% of which appear only once. This specimen consisted of CD4+ or CD8+ T cells sorted from blood, obtained in a trial of the OX40 agonist ivuxolimab. These receptors originate from an adult with an advanced solid tumor such as melanoma, head and neck, liver or kidney cancer.

The chain has TRBV4-1 and TRBJ1-2; 11 bases are a match to TRBD1. Germline loops: CDR1 MGHRA, CDR2 YSYEKL. V lost 3 bases to trimming and J lost 5 bases; unmatched junction nucleotides: 5. The CDR3 is made up of 15 amino acids. The CDR3 nucleotides are TGCGCCAGCAGCCAGGGGGACAGGGGGGGATATGGCTACACCTTC. It specifies CASSQGDRGGYGYTF.

The chain uses TRBV5-6 and TRBJ2-7; D ambiguous. The V and J ends lost 2 bases and 2 bases respectively, with 8 bases between them. Germline V gene data show CDR1 as SGHDT and CDR2 as YYEEEE. The length of the CDR3 is 13 residues. Written as DNA, the CDR3 is TGTGCCAGCAGCTTTGAGAGAACCTACGAGCAGTACTTC. Translation: CASSFERTYEQYF.

The chain is built from TRBV5-1 and TRBJ2-7; 12 bases match TRBD1. There are 13 residues in the CDR3. The V segment lost 3 bases and the J segment 7 bases; nucleotides outside the gene matches: 2. Germline V lookup: CDR1 SGHRS, CDR2 YFSETQ. CDR3 DNA sequence: TGCGCCAGCAGCTGGGACAGGGGGCGGGAGCAGTACTTC. Amino acid sequence: CASSWDRGREQYF.

The CDR3 spells CSVDRGNQATDTQYF. DNA of the CDR3: TGCAGCGTTGACAGGGGTAACCAGGCCACAGATACGCAGTATTTT. This chain joins TRBV29-1 and TRBJ2-3; TRBD1 might be the D (6 bases). The CDR3 sequence is 15 residues long. Germline V CDR1 and CDR2: SQVTM, ANQGSEA. The V end lost 3 bases, the J end lost 2 bases, and 15 bases lay between the germline ends.

The rearrangement uses TRBV7-8 and TRBJ1-1; D uncertain. CDR3 size: 15 residues. CDR1 and CDR2 from the germline V gene are SGHVS and FQNEAQ. The V end was cut by 5 bases, the J end by 0 bases, with 13 bases between. The chain's CDR3 is CASSLVEKMNTEAFF. CDR3 bases: TGTGCCAGCAGCCTTGTGGAGAAAATGAACACTGAAGCTTTCTTT. The variable domain in full, completed from reference TRBV7-8 and TRBJ1-1, reads GAGVSQSPRYKVAKRGQDVALRCDPISGHVSLFWYQQALGQGPEFLTYFQNEAQLDKSGLPSDRFFAERPEGSVSTLKIQRTQQEDSAVYLCASSLVEKMNTEAFFGQGTRLTVV.

The rearrangement links TRBV10-3 to TRBJ2-3, with D perhaps matching TRBD1 (5 bases). This CDR3 contains 14 residues. The ends were cut back, 6 bases at V and 2 bases at J, with 12 bases in the middle. Germline lookup yields CDR1 ENHRY and CDR2 SYGVKD. Written as DNA, the CDR3 is TGTGCCATCAGAACCGCAGGGCCCACAGATACGCAGTATTTT. This codes for CAIRTAGPTDTQYF.

Of note for this clone: Other nucleotide sequences in the sample specify the same CDR3. V gene TRBV5-1 combines with J gene TRBJ2-7; D unclear. The length of the CDR3 is 11 residues. CDR1 and CDR2 from the germline V gene are SGHRS and YFSETQ. Trimming removed 0 bases at V and 3 bases at J, with 1 base between. The CDR3 nucleotides read TGCGCCAGCAGCTTGGGCTACGAGCAGTACTTC. Encoded protein: CASSLGYEQYF.

The V call is TRBV5-1, the J call TRBJ1-5; tentatively, D is TRBD1 (5 bases). This CDR3 has 13 amino acids. Trimming pared 4 bases from V and 6 bases from J, leaving 11 bases between. Germline CDR1 is SGHRS and CDR2 is YFSETQ. CDR3 loop: CASSQEGSQPQHF. DNA of the CDR3: TGCGCCAGCAGCCAGGAGGGGAGTCAGCCCCAGCATTTT.